Listed below are T cell receptor beta chains from one sample, sequenced in a study of early T cells in non-severe SARS-CoV-2 infection. A single record per CDR3 protein comes from TCRdb applying MiXCR to the 5' RACE reads. The sample lists 70,000 or so distinct CDR3 sequences, around a tenth occurring once. Source: whole blood, taken at baseline. These receptors originate from an adult who was a healthcare worker with PCR-confirmed SARS-CoV-2 infection or an uninfected control (not recorded which). Each CDR3 is given with its conserved first and last residue. The D gene is left open where the match is weak. Rows may omit the clone size; those that give it use once, few, many or a size class.

TRBD1	TRBV3-1	TRBJ1-2	17	many	TGTGCCACCCCGCCGGGGCCAGGTGAAGGGGGCGACTATGGCTACACCTTC	CATPPGPGEGGDYGYTF
NA	TRBV5-1	TRBJ1-1	10	NA	TGCGCCAGCAGCTGCATAGAAGCTTTCTTT	CASSCIEAFF
TRBD1	TRBV27	TRBJ1-4	17	many	TGTGCCAGCACCCCCGGCAGGGGGCGTTCCCCTAATGAAAAACTGTTTTTT	CASTPGRGRSPNEKLFF
TRBD2	TRBV5-4	TRBJ2-5	16	NA	TGTGCCAGCAGCGCCGGGGGGTTAGCCGGGCTCGGGACCCAGTACTTC	CASSAGGLAGLGTQYF
NA	TRBV10-3	TRBJ1-6	14	NA	TGTGCCATCAGTGAGTCTCGAAACGGCCTTCCCCTCCACTTT	CAISESRNGLPLHF
TRBD1	TRBV5-1	TRBJ2-5	14	few	TGCGCCAGCAGTCATCAGGGGGCCGAAGAGACCCAGTACTTC	CASSHQGAEETQYF
NA	TRBV7-2	TRBJ1-2	14	many	TGTGCCAGCAGCTCCGGCGGGGGCCCCTATGGCTACACCTTC	CASSSGGGPYGYTF
NA	TRBV7-6	TRBJ1-1	14	few	TGTGCCAGCAGCTTAGGGGGGGCAGGCACTGAAGCTTTCTTT	CASSLGGAGTEAFF
TRBD1	TRBV6-2/TRBV6-3	TRBJ1-1	17	few	TGTGCCAGCAGTTACCCTCGGACAGGGGCTCCGAACACTGAAGCTTTCTTT	CASSYPRTGAPNTEAFF
NA	TRBV7-8	TRBJ2-5	16	many	TGTGCCAGCAGCCCCCTTAAATTGGGGGGCGAAGAGACACAGTACTTC	CASSPLKLGGEETQYF
TRBD1	TRBV5-1	TRBJ1-2	15	few	TGCGCCAGCAGCTCTGGAGGGGGACAGAACTATGGCTACACCTTC	CASSSGGGQNYGYTF
TRBD2	TRBV2	TRBJ2-7	15	NA	TGTGCCAGCAGTGCTGGGGAACGGGGGGTACACGAGCAGTACTTC	CASSAGERGVHEQYF
NA	TRBV9	TRBJ2-2	15	NA	TGTGCCAGCAGCGTAGCTGTCCAGAACACCGGGGAGCTGTTTTTT	CASSVAVQNTGELFF
NA	TRBV7-2	TRBJ2-1	16	NA	TGTGCCAGCACCCAGGGGGCGGGGGCCAACTACAATGAGCAGTTCTTC	CASTQGAGANYNEQFF
TRBD1	TRBV5-4	TRBJ2-3	15	few	TGTGCCAGCAGCTTGTGGACAGGGGGCACAGATACGCAGTATTTT	CASSLWTGGTDTQYF
TRBD1	TRBV30	TRBJ1-2	13	NA	TGTGCCTGGAGTTGGGACAGGGACCATGGCTACACCTTC	CAWSWDRDHGYTF
NA	TRBV11-2	TRBJ2-7	15	NA	TGTGCCAGCAGCTCGGACCTTCCAAGCTCCTACGAGCAGTACTTC	CASSSDLPSSYEQYF
NA	TRBV6-2/TRBV6-3	TRBJ1-5	14	NA	TGTGCCAGCAGTTATCAGTATAGCAATCAGCCCCAGCATTTT	CASSYQYSNQPQHF
NA	TRBV12-3/TRBV12-4	TRBJ1-1	13	few	TGTGCCAGCAGTTTGGGGCAGTTCACTGAAGCTTTCTTT	CASSLGQFTEAFF
NA	TRBV6-6	TRBJ1-3	14	many	TGTGCCAGCAGTTACAACAGCCGGAGAAACACCATATATTTT	CASSYNSRRNTIYF
NA	TRBV7-3	TRBJ2-3	13	many	TGTGCCAGCAGGCCAACAGGGTCAGATACGCAGTATTTT	CASRPTGSDTQYF
TRBD2	TRBV7-8	TRBJ2-1	15	many	TGTGCCAGCAGTTCAGCGGGGAGCATGTACAATGAGCAGTTCTTC	CASSSAGSMYNEQFF
NA	TRBV6-1	TRBJ2-3	16	few	TGTGCCAGCACCCCAGGAGTGGGAGAGCCCCAAAAGCAGCAGTATTTT	CASTPGVGEPQKQQYF
NA	TRBV5-6	TRBJ2-2	15	few	TGTGCCAGCAGCCCTGAGCTGGCTACCACCGGGGAGCTGTTTTTT	CASSPELATTGELFF
TRBD1	TRBV3-1	TRBJ2-7	14	NA	TGTGCCAGCAGGGGGGACAGGGGGCTGTACGAGCAGTACTTC	CASRGDRGLYEQYF
TRBD2	TRBV10-3	TRBJ2-3	13	NA	TGTGCCATCAGCGGGGGGTTAGCAGATACGCAGTATTTT	CAISGGLADTQYF
NA	TRBV2	TRBJ2-2	14	many	TGTGCCAGCAGTGATCGACCGAACACCGGGGAGCTGTTTTTT	CASSDRPNTGELFF
TRBD1	TRBV24-1	TRBJ2-7	12	many	TGTGCCACCAGAGGAACAGGGGGCGAGCAGTACTTC	CATRGTGGEQYF
NA	TRBV5-1	TRBJ1-4	14	many	TGCGCCAGCAGCCGGGACCGCTTTAATGAAAAACTGTTTTTT	CASSRDRFNEKLFF
TRBD1	TRBV12-3/TRBV12-4	TRBJ1-1	13	NA	TGTGCCAGCAGTCAGACAGGGCGGGCTGAAGCTTTCTTT	CASSQTGRAEAFF
TRBD2	TRBV20-1	TRBJ2-1	12	NA	TGCAGTGCTAGGGGTAGCGGGGAAGAGCAGTTCTTC	CSARGSGEEQFF
NA	TRBV9	TRBJ2-2	13	many	TGTGCCAGCAGCCCTCGTGCAGCCGGGGAGCTGTTTTTT	CASSPRAAGELFF
NA	TRBV20-1	TRBJ1-4	10	few	TGCAGTGCTAGAGGACTAGAACTGTTTTTT	CSARGLELFF
NA	TRBV5-1	TRBJ2-1	15	NA	TGCGCCAGCGCTGCCAGAGGACGGATCATTGATGAGCAGTTCTTC	CASAARGRIIDEQFF
NA	TRBV20-1	TRBJ2-1	11	few	TGCAATGCACTCGGGTCCAATGAGCAGTTCTTC	CNALGSNEQFF
NA	TRBV18	TRBJ1-2	13	few	TGTGCCAGCTCACCAGGTCCGGACAATGGCTACACCTTC	CASSPGPDNGYTF
NA	TRBV7-6	TRBJ1-1	14	few	TGTGCCAGCAGCTTAGCGGGCAGGGCTGGGAAAGCTTTCTTT	CASSLAGRAGKAFF
NA	TRBV19	TRBJ2-7	16	many	TGTGCCAGTAGGGCCACTTCTAGCGCGGGCGGCTACGAGCAGTACTTC	CASRATSSAGGYEQYF
NA	TRBV25-1	TRBJ1-1	15	NA	TGTGCCAGCAGCCAGACAGGCCCACCGAACACTGAAGCTTTCTTT	CASSQTGPPNTEAFF
NA	TRBV2	TRBJ1-6	15	NA	TGTGCCAGCAGTGGAGGGTCTACCTATAATTCACCCCTCCACTTT	CASSGGSTYNSPLHF
NA	TRBV3-1	TRBJ1-6	16	few	TGTGCCAGCAGCCTCACGGACAGCTCCTATAATTCACCCCTCCACTTT	CASSLTDSSYNSPLHF
TRBD1	TRBV10-3	TRBJ1-5	14	many	TGTGCCATCAGTGGGACAGGGGGCACTCAGCCCCAGCATTTT	CAISGTGGTQPQHF
TRBD2	TRBV25-1	TRBJ2-1	15	many	TGTGCCAGCTCGCCTGCGGGGGGATTCTACAATGAGCAGTTCTTC	CASSPAGGFYNEQFF
NA	TRBV12-3/TRBV12-4	TRBJ1-5	15	many	TGTGCCAGCAGTTTGGGGGGGCAGAACAATCAGCCCCAGCATTTT	CASSLGGQNNQPQHF
TRBD1	TRBV10-3	TRBJ1-1	13	many	TGTGCCATCAGTGAGTTGGAGGGGGCCCGGGCTTTCTTT	CAISELEGARAFF
NA	TRBV12-3/TRBV12-4	TRBJ2-7	13	NA	TGTGCCAGCAGTTTTCACGGAACCTACGAGCAGTACTTC	CASSFHGTYEQYF
NA	TRBV7-8	TRBJ2-3	12	few	TGTGCCAGCAGCAAAGCCGCAGATACGCAGTATTTT	CASSKAADTQYF
NA	TRBV2	TRBJ2-7	13	NA	TGTGCCAGCTCAACGGACGGATCCTACGAGCAGTACTTC	CASSTDGSYEQYF
NA	TRBV5-1	TRBJ2-5	12	few	TGCGCCAGCAGCTCAGGGTCAGAGACCCAGTACTTC	CASSSGSETQYF
TRBD1	TRBV12-5	TRBJ2-5	14	many	TGTGCTAGTGGTTTGGGGACAGGGACGGGGACCCAGTACTTC	CASGLGTGTGTQYF
NA	TRBV7-9	TRBJ2-2	17	many	TGTGCCAGCAGCTTAAGTGGGACGGGATTACACACCGGGGAGCTGTTTTTT	CASSLSGTGLHTGELFF
TRBD2	TRBV7-9	TRBJ2-3	17	NA	TGTGCCAGCAGCTTATCGTCTAGCGGGGGGCCCACAGATACGCAGTATTTT	CASSLSSSGGPTDTQYF
NA	TRBV18	TRBJ2-2	12	NA	TGTGCCAGCTCACCGAGTGCCGGGGAGCTGTTTTTT	CASSPSAGELFF
NA	TRBV12-5	TRBJ2-3	9	few	TGTGCTAGTGGACCGACAGGCCAATTT	CASGPTGQF
NA	TRBV5-6	TRBJ1-5	13	many	TGTGCCAGCAGCTTGAAGGGTGGTCAGGGGCAGCATTTT	CASSLKGGQGQHF
NA	TRBV5-1	TRBJ2-3	13	NA	TGCGCCAGCAGCTTGGTGAATTCAGATACGCAGTATTTT	CASSLVNSDTQYF
NA	TRBV12-3/TRBV12-4	TRBJ2-7	16	few	TGTGCCAGCAGTTTCGGCAGGGGCGCTAAGGTCTACGAGCAGTACTTC	CASSFGRGAKVYEQYF
TRBD1	TRBV20-1	TRBJ2-1	14	many	TGCAGTGCTAGCCTGGGACAGGTGGTCAATGAGCAGTTCTTC	CSASLGQVVNEQFF
NA	TRBV9	TRBJ2-1	12	many	TGTGCCAGCAGCTTCCGGGACTCCCCGCAGTTCTTC	CASSFRDSPQFF